A single sample gave rise to the 10 T cell receptor beta chains below, sequenced in a study of cytomegalovirus exposure and HLA in healthy donors. The PCR made use of 60 Vbeta and 13 Jbeta primers. Here immunoSEQ multiplex PCR was the method, and the copy in TCRdb shows in-frame clones only, minus some. The sample has 80,000 to 100,000 clones; 70% to 80% are singletons. Specimen: PBMCs. The receptors were sampled from a man in his forties in good health and CMV-seronegative.

On this clone: At one boundary the junction diverges from the germline segment, which might be a read error. The chain recombines TRBV6-1 with TRBJ2-7, with D perhaps TRBD1 (6 bases). This CDR3 has 15 residues. The germline V gene encodes CDR1 MNHNS and CDR2 SASEGT. The chain's CDR3 is CASREDVHRVYEQYF. CDR3 sequence (DNA): TGTGCCAGCAGGGAAGACGTACACAGGGTTTACGAGCAGTACTTC.

Only one count was recorded for this clone. V usage is TRBV4-2 and J usage is TRBJ1-3; the match to TRBD1 covers 7 bases. CDR1 and CDR2 from the germline V gene are LGHNA and YNFKEQ. J lost 2 bases, V lost 2 bases, and 6 bases had no gene match. The CDR3 has 16 residues. The CDR3 is CASSQWLGTAGNTIYF. CDR3 coding DNA: TGTGCCAGCAGCCAATGGCTCGGGACAGCTGGAAACACCATATATTTT.

The CDR3: CASSYSQGGGNTIYF. In nucleotides, the CDR3 is TGTGCCAGCAGTTACTCGCAGGGAGGCGGAAACACCATATATTTT. The gene calls are TRBV6-6 and TRBJ1-3; D might be TRBD1 (5 bases). Trimming left V 0 bases short and J 4 bases short, with 10 bases between. The CDR3 contains 15 residues. Germline V gene sequence: CDR1 MNHNY, CDR2 SVGAGI (reference sequence).

V usage is TRBV20-1 and J usage is TRBJ2-7, with D unresolved. V lost 2 bases, J lost 3 bases, and 5 bases lay in between. Germline loops: CDR1 DFQATT, CDR2 SNEGSKA (reference sequence). The CDR3 has 11 residues. CDR3 sequence reads: CSARLDYEQYF. CDR3 sequence (DNA): TGCAGTGCTAGACTAGACTACGAGCAGTACTTC.

This chain connects TRBV30 to TRBJ2-2, with 11 bases matching TRBD1. V lost 3 bases, J lost 5 bases, and 11 bases stayed unmatched. Germline values: CDR1 GTSNPN, CDR2 SVGIG (reference sequence). This CDR3 contains 17 residues. CDR3 in amino acids: CAWRNRWGQGDTGELFF. The CDR3 nucleotides are TGTGCCTGGAGGAATCGTTGGGGACAGGGGGATACCGGGGAGCTGTTTTTT.

This chain uses TRBV5-4 with TRBJ2-7, with TRBD2 identical over 13 bases. The V segment lost 4 bases and the J segment 5 bases; nucleotides outside the gene matches: 12. The germline CDR1 and CDR2 sequences are SGHNT and YYREEE (reference sequence). The CDR3 loop spans 17 amino acids. This CDR3 reads CASSEYLLAGGPNEQYF. The CDR3 coding sequence is TGTGCCAGCAGCGAATACCTACTAGCGGGGGGGCCTAACGAGCAGTACTTC.

The V and J genes are TRBV2 and TRBJ2-5; 7 nucleotides agree with TRBD2. CDR1 is SNHLY and CDR2 is FYNNEI in the germline V gene. The CDR3 contains 13 residues. J lost 3 bases, V lost 4 bases, and 2 bases had no gene match. DNA for the CDR3: TGTGCCAGCAGTGCTAGCGGTAAAGAGACCCAGTACTTC. This translates into CASSASGKETQYF.

This clone was seen a few times. V and J are TRBV7-8 and TRBJ1-4; D unresolved. CDR3 length equals 17 residues. The V end was cut by 3 bases, the J end by 0 bases, with 14 bases between. Germline assignment: CDR1 SGHVS and CDR2 FQNEAQ. The chain's CDR3 is CASSFRRGRATNEKLFF. Here the CDR3 DNA reads TGTGCCAGCAGCTTCAGAAGAGGGAGAGCAACTAATGAAAAACTGTTTTTT.

The V call is TRBV7-2, the J call TRBJ2-7, with 7 positions matching TRBD2. The germline CDR1 and CDR2 sequences are SGHTA and FQGNSA. The CDR3 runs 14 residues. V dropped 4 bases and J dropped 0; count of bases not matched to a gene: 3. As DNA, the CDR3 is TGTGCCAGCAGCTCCGGGGGGAGCTCCTACGAGCAGTACTTC. Protein product: CASSSGGSSYEQYF.

The chain is built from TRBV29-1 and TRBJ1-1; 7 bases line up with TRBD1. CDR3 length: 14 residues. V lost 2 bases, J lost 3 bases, and 6 bases stayed unmatched. Looked up from germline, CDR1 is SQVTM and CDR2 is ANQGSEA. This chain's CDR3 is CSVEIGGVHTEAFF. CDR3 DNA: TGCAGCGTTGAAATAGGGGGCGTTCACACTGAAGCTTTCTTT.